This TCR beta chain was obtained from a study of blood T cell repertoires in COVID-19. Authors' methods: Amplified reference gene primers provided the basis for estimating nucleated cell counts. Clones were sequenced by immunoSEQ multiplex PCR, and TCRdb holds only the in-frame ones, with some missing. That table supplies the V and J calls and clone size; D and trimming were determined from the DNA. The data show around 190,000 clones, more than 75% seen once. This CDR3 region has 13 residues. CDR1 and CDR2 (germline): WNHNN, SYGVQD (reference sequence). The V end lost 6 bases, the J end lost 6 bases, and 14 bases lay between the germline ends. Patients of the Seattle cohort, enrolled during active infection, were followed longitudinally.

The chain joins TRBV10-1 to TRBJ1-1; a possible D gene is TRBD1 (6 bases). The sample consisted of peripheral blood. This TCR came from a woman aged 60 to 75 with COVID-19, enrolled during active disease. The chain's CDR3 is CASSPLGQSEAFF. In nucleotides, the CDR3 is TGCGCCAGCAGCCCTTTGGGACAATCTGAAGCTTTCTTT.